This T cell receptor beta chain emerged from a study of read filtering for tumor transcriptome and immune sequencing. Study-wide context: After DNase treatment, RNA was made into whole-transcriptome libraries.

In this sample, this clonotype turned up a few times. Antigen unknown. Findings and limits, study-wide: Sorted CD138-negative bone marrow cells were not purified T cells.

This library used roughly 430 ng RNA and molecular barcoded adaptors spanning alpha/delta and beta/gamma chains. TCRdb reprocessed the reads with MiXCR, giving one entry per CDR3 protein. The repertoire consists of 50,000 to 65,000 distinct CDR3 sequences, with about 19% occurring once and the leading ten covering around 15%. Trimming cost V 4 bases and J 2 bases; bases outside gene matches: 6. Germline lookup yields CDR1 MDHEN and CDR2 SYDVKM. The CDR3 consists of 16 residues. This chain connects TRBV28 to TRBJ2-3, with 10 bases aligning to TRBD2. Sequenced input: a population of CD138-negative cells sorted from bone marrow. This sequence originates from a donor over 35 with multiple myeloma. Written as DNA, the CDR3 is TGTGCCAGCAGTTCCGGACTAGCGGTTCTCACAGATACGCAGTATTTT. It codes for CASSSGLAVLTDTQYF.